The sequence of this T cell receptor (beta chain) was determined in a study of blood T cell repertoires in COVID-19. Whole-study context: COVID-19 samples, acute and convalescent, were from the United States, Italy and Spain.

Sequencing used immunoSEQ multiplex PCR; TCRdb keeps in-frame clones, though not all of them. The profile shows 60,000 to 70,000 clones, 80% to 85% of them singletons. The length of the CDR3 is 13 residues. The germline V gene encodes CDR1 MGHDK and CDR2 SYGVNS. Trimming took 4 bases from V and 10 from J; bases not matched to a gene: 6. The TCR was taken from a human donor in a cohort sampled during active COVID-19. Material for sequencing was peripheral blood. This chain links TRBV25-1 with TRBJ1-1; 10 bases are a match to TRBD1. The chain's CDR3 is CASSAGTGVRAFF. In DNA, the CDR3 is TGTGCCAGCAGTGCTGGGACAGGGGTTAGAGCTTTCTTT.